This T cell receptor (beta chain) is from a study of blood T cell repertoires in COVID-19. Study summary: T cells, B-cell-depleted T cells, or PBMCs provided the cDNA or gDNA that served as material.

CDR1 and CDR2 from the germline V gene are LGHDT and YNNKEL (reference sequence). The CDR3 has 20 amino acids. V was pared by 3 bases and J by 3 bases, with 15 bases of the junction left unmatched. Per the study methods: The authors estimated nucleated cell counts from reference gene primer amplification. TCRdb's copy holds only in-frame clones and misses some; the assay was immunoSEQ multiplex PCR. V and J calls and clone size are as listed in that table; D and trimming were resolved from the DNA. Among about 14,000 clones listed, around four fifths were seen once. This TCR was sampled from a man aged 80 or over with active or convalescent COVID-19. The rearrangement joins TRBV3-1 (or the pseudogene TRBV3-2) to TRBJ2-2; 11 nucleotides agree with TRBD2. The sample taken for sequencing was peripheral blood. For the CDR3, the DNA is TGTGCCAGCAGCCACCCCGGTGGTAGCGGGGGGGCCCTGGACACCGGGGAGCTGTTTTTT. Amino acids: CASSHPGGSGGALDTGELFF.